The 17 T cell receptor beta chains below come from one sample, sequenced in a study of CD8+CD57+ T cells in acquired aplastic anemia. Study findings and constraints: In patients, CD8+CD57+ cells had lower diversity than total CD4+ and CD8+ pools.

Template material for TCR beta VDJ and CDR3 profiling consisted of genomic DNA. TCRdb re-analysed the reads in MiXCR, keeping a single row per CDR3 protein. The table lists about 17,000 distinct CDR3 sequences, roughly 37% of them singletons. Previously, flow cytometry had revealed CD8+CD57+ cell expansion in the patients chosen for sequencing. These receptors' targets are unknown. Sequencing used CD8+CD57+ T cells sorted from PBMCs. Subset specified: bead-enriched CD8+CD57+ effector memory T cells from SAA patients. These receptors were collected from a human donor with aplastic anemia.

The J gene is TRBJ2-1, the V gene TRBV6-5, with TRBD1 as a possible D gene (5 bases). CDR1 is MNHEY and CDR2 is SVGAGI in the germline V gene. V dropped 0 bases and J dropped 9 bases, with 9 bases sitting between them. This CDR3 is built from 13 residues. In DNA, the CDR3 is TGTGCCAGCAGTTACTCGCTGCAGGGTGAGCAGTTCTTC. Protein sequence: CASSYSLQGEQFF.

This sequence joins TRBV2 and TRBJ1-1, with D uncertain. Trimming stripped 1 base from V and 0 bases from J, with 6 bases between. CDR3 size: 14 residues. Germline-derived CDR1 and CDR2 are SNHLY and FYNNEI. CDR3 sequence: CASSEDSVNTEAFF. CDR3 DNA sequence: TGTGCCAGCAGTGAAGACAGCGTGAACACTGAAGCTTTCTTT.

Comment on this clonotype: One base away lies a much larger clone, so this may be a sequencing read error. The chain couples TRBV12-3 or TRBV12-4 to TRBJ2-1; D is possibly TRBD2 (6 bases). V was trimmed by 5 bases and J by 7 bases, leaving 21 bases between them. This CDR3 is 16 amino acids long. The CDR3 DNA reads as TGTGCCAGCAGTCCCGTCTTGGGGGGTTCTAGGAATGAGCAGTTCTTC. Translating gives CASSPVLGGSRNEQFF.

The gene calls are TRBV15 and TRBJ1-5; tentative D call: TRBD1 (5 bases). This CDR3 has 15 residues. The germline gives CDR1 LNHNV, CDR2 YYDKDF (reference sequence). V was cut by 1 base and J by 5 bases, with 12 bases left in between. CDR3 DNA: TGTGCCACCAGCAGAGTAAGACAGCCCTATCAGCCCCAGCATTTT. Amino acid sequence: CATSRVRQPYQPQHF.

The chain couples TRBV29-1 to TRBJ2-7; D unclear. The CDR3 consists of 13 residues. Germline CDR1 and CDR2: SQVTM and ANQGSEA. The ends were cut back, 0 bases at V and 7 bases at J, with 13 bases in the middle. CDR3: CSVEDSGLGEQYF. CDR3 DNA sequence: TGCAGCGTTGAAGATTCGGGTTTGGGGGAGCAGTACTTC.

This clonotype has a handful of counts. The chain links TRBV11-2 to TRBJ2-1; 8 positions agree with TRBD1. The CDR3 has 15 amino acids. Germline V gene lookup returns CDR1 SGHAT and CDR2 FQNNGV. J gave up 2 bases and V 2 bases, and 2 bases lay outside the gene matches. The DNA for the CDR3 is TGTGCCAGCAGCTTACGACAGGGGCCCTACAATGAGCAGTTCTTC. This sequence encodes CASSLRQGPYNEQFF. The full variable domain, rest sourced from reference TRBV11-2 and TRBJ2-1, is EAGVAQSPRYKIIEKRQSVAFWCNPISGHATLYWYQQILGQGPKLLIQFQNNGVVDDSQLPKDRFSAERLKGVDSTLKIQPAKLEDSAVYLCASSLRQGPYNEQFFGPGTRLTVL.

This clonotype has just a few counts. V is TRBV10-1 and J is TRBJ2-1; D is ambiguous. Looked up from germline, CDR1 is WNHNN and CDR2 is SYGVQD (reference sequence). Trimming left V 1 base short and J 0 bases short, with 10 bases between. This CDR3 comprises 16 residues. CDR3 residues: CASSELSVRSYNEQFF. CDR3 in DNA: TGCGCCAGCAGTGAGTTATCGGTGCGCTCCTACAATGAGCAGTTCTTC.

The V call is TRBV20-1, the J call TRBJ1-1; D remains ambiguous. The CDR3 is made up of 13 amino acids. V was pared by 5 bases and J by 4 bases, with 14 bases between. Germline V lookup: CDR1 DFQATT, CDR2 SNEGSKA (reference sequence). The CDR3 coding sequence is TGCAGTGCTCAGAAGGATGGGATCACTGAAGCTTTCTTT. This sequence encodes CSAQKDGITEAFF.

Many counts were recorded for this clonotype. The CDR3 spells CASSPPGRDTQYF. CDR3 DNA sequence: TGTGCCAGCAGCCCCCCGGGGAGAGATACGCAGTATTTT. The chain recombines TRBV7-8 with TRBJ2-3, with D perhaps TRBD2 (5 bases). Trimming took 5 bases from V and 5 from J, leaving 11 bases between them. Germline V gene sequence: CDR1 SGHVS, CDR2 FQNEAQ. CDR3 size: 13 residues.

This chain joins TRBV20-1 and TRBJ2-7; D gene ambiguous. The CDR3 loop spans 12 amino acids. Germline loops: CDR1 DFQATT, CDR2 SNEGSKA (reference sequence). V was shortened by 3 bases and J by 0 bases, with 6 bases between the two germline ends. The CDR3 DNA reads as TGCAGTGCTAGTCCAGACTCCTACGAGCAGTACTTC. Translated, it gives CSASPDSYEQYF.

The rearrangement links TRBV7-9 to TRBJ2-1, with D possibly matching TRBD2 (6 bases). The CDR3 has 15 amino acids. The germline V gene has CDR1 SEHNR and CDR2 FQNEAQ (reference sequence). The V gene lost 5 bases and the J gene lost 4 bases, with 15 bases spanning the gap. CDR3 region: CASSPELAEYNEQFF. The DNA of the CDR3 is TGTGCCAGCAGCCCCGAACTAGCTGAGTACAATGAGCAGTTCTTC.

This sequence joins TRBV19 and TRBJ2-3; D not certain. The CDR3 is 15 residues long. Germline lookup yields CDR1 LNHDA and CDR2 SQIVND (reference sequence). Trimming removed 5 bases at V and 0 bases at J, with 12 bases between. The CDR3: CASSSTRESTDTQYF. The DNA of the CDR3 is TGTGCCAGTAGTTCAACCCGAGAAAGCACAGATACGCAGTATTTT.

This clonotype was detected many times. This chain links TRBV5-1 with TRBJ2-3, with 9 bases lining up with TRBD1. V gave up 4 bases and J gave up 2 bases; unmatched junction bases: 5. The CDR3 is made up of 15 amino acids. CDR1 is SGHRS and CDR2 is YFSETQ in the germline V gene. CDR3 sequence: CASSPWTGVTDTQYF. Written as DNA, the CDR3 is TGCGCCAGCAGCCCCTGGACAGGGGTCACAGATACGCAGTATTTT. Full variable domain (rest looked up from reference TRBV5-1 and TRBJ2-3): KAGVTQTPRYLIKTRGQQVTLSCSPISGHRSVSWYQQTPGQGLQFLFEYFSETQRNKGNFPGRFSGRQFSNSRSEMNVSTLELGDSALYLCASSPWTGVTDTQYFGPGTRLTVL.

This clonotype came up many times. The V gene is TRBV7-9, the J gene TRBJ2-1; no definite D call. V lost 4 bases and J lost 2, with 12 bases in between. The CDR3 is 15 residues long. Germline values: CDR1 SEHNR, CDR2 FQNEAQ (reference sequence). The CDR3 bases are TGTGCCAGCAGCTCCCGTCCGGTGGCCTACAATGAGCAGTTCTTC. Protein sequence: CASSSRPVAYNEQFF. Combining the CDR3 with reference TRBV7-9 and TRBJ2-1 gives the whole variable domain DTGVSQNPRHKITKRGQNVTFRCDPISEHNRLYWYRQTLGQGPEFLTYFQNEAQLEKSRLLSDRFSAERPKGSFSTLEIQRTEQGDSAMYLCASSSRPVAYNEQFFGPGTRLTVL.

This chain connects TRBV7-2 to TRBJ2-1; 7 positions match TRBD2. Germline V gives CDR1 SGHTA, CDR2 FQGNSA. This CDR3 spans 14 amino acids. V was clipped by 0 bases and J by 7 bases; unmatched bases: 3. The CDR3 DNA sequence: TGTGCCAGCAGCTTAGCACTAGCGCCGAATGAGCAGTTCTTC. This translates into CASSLALAPNEQFF.

This clonotype was observed a handful of times. This chain connects TRBV15 to TRBJ1-2; TRBD1 matches at 7 bases. Germline trimming cut 3 bases from V and 6 bases from J; bases unmatched to any gene: 7. The CDR3 totals 14 residues. The germline gives CDR1 LNHNV, CDR2 YYDKDF (reference sequence). CDR3 sequence: CATSSLGGGDGYTF. The CDR3 nucleotides read TGTGCCACCAGCAGCTTAGGAGGGGGCGATGGCTACACCTTC.

The chain carries TRBV3-1 and TRBJ2-7, with D perhaps matching TRBD1 (6 bases). The germline V gene has CDR1 LGHDT and CDR2 YNNKEL (reference sequence). This CDR3 comprises 15 residues. V lost 1 base and J 9 bases, leaving 19 bases between the germline ends. In DNA form, the CDR3 reads TGTGCCAGCAGCCAAGGGACAGTTTCGAATGTGGGGCAGTACTTC. Encoded protein: CASSQGTVSNVGQYF.